A single sample is the source of the 10 T cell receptor beta chains below, sequenced in a study of identical twins. TCRdb re-derived calls from the 5' RACE reads in MiXCR, one entry per CDR3 protein. The profile shows roughly 1,500,000 distinct CDR3 sequences, roughly a third of them singletons. The material sequenced was cord blood. The receptors shown here come from a newborn girl in good health.

This sequence joins TRBV20-1 and TRBJ1-6; possibly TRBD1 for D (5 bases). V lost 2 bases, J lost 6 bases, and 11 bases lay in between. Germline V gene sequence: CDR1 DFQATT, CDR2 SNEGSKA (reference sequence). The CDR3 runs 14 residues. The CDR3 loop is CSARMRQGNSPLHF. As DNA, the CDR3 is TGCAGTGCTAGAATGCGGCAGGGTAATTCACCCCTCCACTTT.

The chain employs TRBV20-1 and TRBJ2-1; 7 bases are shared with TRBD2. The CDR3 extends over 14 amino acids. The V gene end was trimmed by 2 bases and the J gene end by 7 bases; junction bases not matched to a gene: 8. Germline CDR1 and CDR2: DFQATT and SNEGSKA (reference sequence). CDR3 DNA: TGCAGTGCTAGACCCTTTTTCGGGGGGAATGAGCAGTTCTTC. It codes for CSARPFFGGNEQFF.

This clonotype was picked up many times. The J gene is TRBJ1-1, the V gene TRBV12-3 or TRBV12-4; a possible D gene is TRBD1 (5 bases). V dropped 10 bases and J dropped 3 bases, with 15 bases sitting between them. The CDR3 length is 13 residues. The DNA of the CDR3 is TGTGCCACACGCCGGCAGGGTCACACTGAAGCTTTCTTT. As protein: CATRRQGHTEAFF.

The V and J genes are TRBV27 and TRBJ1-2; a possible D gene is TRBD1 (5 bases). Germline V lookup: CDR1 MNHEY, CDR2 SMNVEV (reference sequence). Trimming removed 5 bases from V and 7 bases from J, with 20 bases in between. The CDR3 covers 15 residues. CDR3 DNA sequence: TGTGCCAGCAGTCCCCGACAGAACACGCGGGGTGGCTACACCTTC. The encoded protein is CASSPRQNTRGGYTF.

Here the CDR3 reads CSAVKYGETQYF. The CDR3 DNA follows: TGCAGTGCCGTGAAATACGGCGAGACCCAGTACTTC. The V call is TRBV20-1, the J call TRBJ2-5; D unclear. Germline V gene data show CDR1 as DFQATT and CDR2 as SNEGSKA (reference sequence). The germline V and J ends were trimmed by 6 bases and 5 bases, with 13 bases remaining between them. The CDR3 has 12 residues.

The genes are TRBV7-9 and TRBJ2-7; 11 bases are shared with TRBD2. CDR3 length: 15 amino acids. Germline CDR1 is SEHNR and CDR2 is FQNEAQ (reference sequence). V dropped 2 bases and J dropped 3; count of bases not matched to a gene: 3. The CDR3 loop reads CASSLRLAGRYEQYF. The CDR3 DNA sequence: TGTGCCAGCAGCTTAAGACTAGCGGGGCGCTACGAGCAGTACTTC.

In this sample, this clonotype turned up many times. This chain uses TRBV5-1 with TRBJ2-3; D remains unclear. Trimming took 4 bases from V and 3 from J, leaving 9 bases between them. Germline CDR1 is SGHRS and CDR2 is YFSETQ. This CDR3 spans 13 amino acids. The CDR3 is CASSVSPTDTQYF. The CDR3 DNA reads TGCGCCAGCAGCGTATCGCCGACAGATACGCAGTATTTT. Looking up the rest from reference TRBV5-1 and TRBJ2-3 gives the full variable domain: KAGVTQTPRYLIKTRGQQVTLSCSPISGHRSVSWYQQTPGQGLQFLFEYFSETQRNKGNFPGRFSGRQFSNSRSEMNVSTLELGDSALYLCASSVSPTDTQYFGPGTRLTVL.

This clonotype was observed a few times. This chain uses TRBV2 with TRBJ2-3; D is perhaps TRBD1 or TRBD2 (5 bases each). Trimming shortened V by 6 bases and J by 4 bases, and 20 bases separated the two germline ends. CDR3 size: 16 residues. Germline lookup yields CDR1 SNHLY and CDR2 FYNNEI. The DNA for the CDR3 is TGTGCCAGCAGGGATCCCGGGACGGGTAGGGCAGATACGCAGTATTTT. Translated: CASRDPGTGRADTQYF.

This clonotype has more than one count but fewer than ten. One end of the junction fails to match germline, which may point to a read error. The J gene is TRBJ2-7, the V gene TRBV20-1; TRBD2 aligns across 8 bases. From germline, CDR1 is DFQATT and CDR2 SNEGSKA (reference sequence). The CDR3 extends over 12 amino acids. CDR3 protein: CGAGTSSYEQYF. DNA for the CDR3: TGCGGTGCCGGGACTAGCTCCTACGAGCAGTACTTC.

This clonotype appeared a few times. V is TRBV7-8 and J is TRBJ1-1; TRBD1 agrees at 7 bases. V was clipped by 0 bases and J by 5 bases; unmatched bases: 6. Germline V gene lookup returns CDR1 SGHVS and CDR2 FQNEAQ. This CDR3 region has 15 residues. The CDR3 coding sequence is TGTGCCAGCAGCTTAGCGAAACAGGGGAGGACTGAAGCTTTCTTT. Its translation is CASSLAKQGRTEAFF.